These 22 T cell receptor beta chains came from one sample sequenced in a study of T cells in Graves' hyperthyroidism and ophthalmopathy. It was RNA transcripts that yielded the amplified TCR beta CDR3 regions. When the TCR CDR3 underwent first-round RT-PCR, the HTBI primer set was used. TCRdb re-called the multiplex PCR reads through MiXCR, storing one row per CDR3 protein. This table has hundreds of thousands of distinct CDR3 sequences, approximately 19% appearing once. Sequencing used blood. The receptors derive from a woman in her fifties or sixties with Graves' hyperthyroidism that later progressed to Graves' ophthalmopathy.

In its sample, this clonotype was seen many times. The chain couples TRBV5-5 to TRBJ2-5, with a possible D match to TRBD1 (5 bases). Trimming pared 2 bases from V and 1 base from J, leaving 9 bases between. The CDR3 runs 14 residues. The germline gives CDR1 SGHKS, CDR2 YYEKEE (reference sequence). For the CDR3, the DNA is TGTGCCAGCAGCTTCTTTGACAGCCAAGAGACCCAGTACTTC. It translates to CASSFFDSQETQYF.

This chain uses TRBV29-1 with TRBJ1-3; D is possibly TRBD1 (5 bases). The CDR3 loop spans 14 amino acids. Germline CDR1 SQVTM, CDR2 ANQGSEA. Trimming removed 6 bases from V and 2 bases from J, with 14 bases in between. The CDR3 DNA is TGCAGCGTCGCACCCCAGGGAACTGGAAACACCATATATTTT. Amino acid sequence: CSVAPQGTGNTIYF. Looking up the rest from reference TRBV29-1 and TRBJ1-3 gives the full variable domain: SAVISQKPSRDICQRGTSLTIQCQVDSQVTMMFWYRQQPGQSLTLIATANQGSEATYESGFVIDKFPISRPNLTFSTLTVSNMSPEDSSIYLCSVAPQGTGNTIYFGEGSWLTVV.

The table lists this clonotype with many counts. This chain links TRBV12-3 or TRBV12-4 with TRBJ1-2; possible D gene TRBD1, 6 bases. V shed 5 bases and J shed 6 bases, with 19 bases lying between them. This CDR3 contains 15 residues. The CDR3 protein is CASSPSSGTRDGYTF. The DNA of the CDR3 is TGTGCCAGCAGTCCAAGCTCCGGGACACGCGATGGCTACACCTTC.

The chain couples TRBV19 to TRBJ1-2; 8 bases align to TRBD1. Germline V gene lookup returns CDR1 LNHDA and CDR2 SQIVND (reference sequence). With V trimmed by 1 base and J by 4 bases, 8 bases remained unmatched. The CDR3 loop spans 16 amino acids. CDR3 DNA sequence: TGTGCCAGTAGTATAGTCGGGACAGGAAACTTCTATGGCTACACCTTC. The encoded protein is CASSIVGTGNFYGYTF.

This clonotype was counted at least ten times. The V and J genes are TRBV27 and TRBJ2-4, with 10 nucleotides matching TRBD2. This CDR3 region has 17 residues. Germline CDR1 and CDR2: MNHEY and SMNVEV (reference sequence). Germline trimming cut 4 bases from V and 3 bases from J; bases unmatched to any gene: 9. CDR3 in DNA: TGTGCCAGCAGTTCCCAAACTAGCGGGGTCGGCAAAAACATTCAGTACTTC. Its translation is CASSSQTSGVGKNIQYF.

This clonotype has a count of ten or more. The rearrangement uses TRBV7-3 and TRBJ2-3, with 10 bases fitting TRBD2. Germline assignment: CDR1 SGHTA and CDR2 FQGTGA. The CDR3 spans 16 residues. With V trimmed by 3 bases and J by 5 bases, 8 bases remained unmatched. The CDR3 sequence is CASSFSAGGRGDTQYF. As DNA, the CDR3 is TGTGCCAGCAGCTTTTCAGCGGGGGGGCGAGGAGATACGCAGTATTTT.

J is TRBJ2-3 and V is TRBV5-1, with D tentatively TRBD1 or TRBD2 (5 bases each). The CDR3 sequence is 15 residues long. Germline lookup yields CDR1 SGHRS and CDR2 YFSETQ. Trimming took 7 bases from V and 1 from J, leaving 16 bases between them. CDR3 nucleotide sequence: TGCGCCAGCTCATACCGGGGCCAGCGCACAGATACGCAGTATTTT. It specifies CASSYRGQRTDTQYF.

The V and J genes are TRBV28 and TRBJ1-2; D not resolved. This CDR3 contains 15 residues. Per the germline V gene, CDR1 is MDHEN and CDR2 is SYDVKM. V lost 3 bases and J lost 2, with 13 bases in between. CDR3 DNA sequence: TGTGCCAGCAGTTTGCGTATCGGCGGAAACTATGGCTACACCTTC. Translation gives CASSLRIGGNYGYTF.

Many counts were recorded for this clonotype. This chain joins TRBV27 and TRBJ1-1, with 7 bases fitting TRBD1. There are 13 residues in the CDR3. The germline V gene has CDR1 MNHEY and CDR2 SMNVEV (reference sequence). J gave up 6 bases and V 4 bases, and 5 bases lay outside the gene matches. The CDR3 reads CASSSPTGAEAFF. CDR3 in DNA: TGTGCCAGCAGTTCACCCACAGGGGCTGAAGCTTTCTTT.

This clonotype was seen only a few times. The rearrangement links TRBV2 to TRBJ1-3; 8 bases align to TRBD1. The J segment lost 0 bases and the V segment lost 1 base, leaving 5 bases of the junction unmatched. This CDR3 comprises 17 residues. In germline, CDR1 is SNHLY, CDR2 FYNNEI. The CDR3 sequence is CASSEGGQGVSGNTIYF. The CDR3, as DNA: TGTGCCAGCAGTGAAGGTGGACAGGGAGTCTCTGGAAACACCATATATTTT. The full variable domain, with the rest looked up from reference TRBV2 and TRBJ1-3, is EPEVTQTPSHQVTQMGQEVILRCVPISNHLYFYWYRQILGQKVEFLVSFYNNEISEKSEIFDDQFSVERPDGSNFTLKIRSTKLEDSAMYFCASSEGGQGVSGNTIYFGEGSWLTVV.

The V and J genes are TRBV7-9 and TRBJ1-2; TRBD1 is a possible D gene (5 bases). This CDR3 is 15 amino acids long. Deletions cut 3 bases from V and 8 bases from J, with 19 bases between. Germline-derived CDR1 and CDR2 are SEHNR and FQNEAQ (reference sequence). This CDR3 reads CASSLAGIGEDGYTF. The CDR3 DNA reads as TGTGCCAGCAGCTTGGCGGGGATAGGGGAGGACGGCTACACCTTC.

The chain has TRBV30 and TRBJ1-6; D gene ambiguous. The CDR3 sequence is 13 residues long. V was pared by 0 bases and J by 8 bases, with 8 bases between. Germline V gene sequence: CDR1 GTSNPN, CDR2 SVGIG (reference sequence). The CDR3 region has the DNA TGTGCCTGGAGTGTACGTGTGGATTCACCCCTCCACTTT. Its protein is CAWSVRVDSPLHF. The full variable domain, in which reference TRBV30 and TRBJ1-6 provide the parts outside the CDR3, is SQTIHQWPATLVQPVGSPLSLECTVEGTSNPNLYWYRQAAGRGLQLLFYSVGIGQISSEVPQNLSASRPQDRQFILSSKKLLLSDSGFYLCAWSVRVDSPLHFGNGTRLTVT.

In this sample, this clonotype turned up many times. The chain couples TRBV20-1 to TRBJ2-7, with TRBD2 matching over 8 bases. CDR3 length: 12 residues. The V gene end was trimmed by 3 bases and the J gene end by 6 bases; junction bases not matched to a gene: 4. The germline gives CDR1 DFQATT, CDR2 SNEGSKA (reference sequence). This CDR3 is CSASPGGREQYF. The CDR3, as DNA: TGCAGTGCTAGCCCGGGGGGGCGCGAGCAGTACTTC.

This clonotype was seen at least ten times. The V call is TRBV11-2, the J call TRBJ2-7; possible D gene TRBD1, 6 bases. Germline CDR1 SGHAT, CDR2 FQNNGV. CDR3 length equals 15 residues. Trimming cost V 0 bases and J 1 base, with 10 bases left between them. For the CDR3, the DNA is TGTGCCAGCAGCTTAGAGAGACAGGCTTCCTACGAGCAGTACTTC. This sequence encodes CASSLERQASYEQYF.

The genes are TRBV7-8 and TRBJ1-4, with 7 bases aligning to TRBD1. This CDR3 comprises 14 residues. Trimming took 6 bases from V and 5 from J; bases not matched to a gene: 6. Germline CDR1 reads SGHVS; CDR2 reads FQNEAQ. As DNA, the CDR3 is TGTGCCAGCAGACCAACAGGGGAGAATGAAAAACTGTTTTTT. Translated: CASRPTGENEKLFF.

The J gene is TRBJ2-2, the V gene TRBV11-1; D is uncertain. The CDR3 runs 13 residues. The germline V gene encodes CDR1 SGHAT and CDR2 FQDESV (reference sequence). Trimming left V 1 base short and J 6 bases short, with 6 bases between. For the CDR3, the DNA is TGTGCCAGCAGCTTAGTCGGACCCGGGGAGCTGTTTTTT. Protein sequence: CASSLVGPGELFF.

The J gene is TRBJ2-2, the V gene TRBV2, with 9 bases matching TRBD2. The CDR3 contains 16 residues. In germline, CDR1 is SNHLY, CDR2 FYNNEI. After removal of 3 bases from V and 3 bases from J, the junction contained 5 bases not matched to a gene. CDR3 sequence: CASSDSAGGHTGELFF. As DNA, the CDR3 is TGTGCCAGCAGTGATTCAGCGGGGGGCCACACCGGGGAGCTGTTTTTT.

In this sample, this clonotype turned up a few times. This chain uses TRBV6-1 with TRBJ2-2, with 8 bases that match TRBD2. Losses at the gene ends were 7 bases for V and 4 bases for J; bases not matched to a gene: 8. Germline loops: CDR1 MNHNS, CDR2 SASEGT. This CDR3 region has 15 residues. CDR3 DNA: TGTGCCAGCACCCCGGCGGGGACTAGCACCGGGGAGCTGTTTTTT. Translation: CASTPAGTSTGELFF.

This clonotype was detected ten times or more. V usage is TRBV6-2 or TRBV6-3 and J usage is TRBJ2-4; D remains ambiguous. CDR3 length equals 16 residues. V was shortened by 6 bases and J by 0 bases, with 15 bases between the two germline ends. The germline V gene encodes CDR1 MNHEY and CDR2 SVGEGT. The DNA of the CDR3 is TGTGCCAGCAGACTGGAACGGGCCTTAGCCAAAAACATTCAGTACTTC. Translating it yields CASRLERALAKNIQYF.

This clonotype was seen a handful of times. The chain carries TRBV10-3 and TRBJ2-5, with D possibly being TRBD2 (6 bases). Germline V CDR1 and CDR2: ENHRY, SYGVKD. The CDR3 runs 15 residues. Trimming left V 6 bases short and J 1 base short, with 15 bases between. The CDR3 DNA reads as TGTGCCATCAGCGGGGGACGGCTGACCCAAGAGACCCAGTACTTC. This gives the protein CAISGGRLTQETQYF.

The J gene is TRBJ2-4, the V gene TRBV5-1; D not resolved. CDR3 length equals 16 residues. With 0 bases removed from V and 0 bases from J, the gap between germline ends came to 10 bases. Looked up from germline, CDR1 is SGHRS and CDR2 is YFSETQ. CDR3: CASSLDGSLAKNIQYF. The CDR3 region has the DNA TGCGCCAGCAGCTTGGATGGCAGTTTAGCCAAAAACATTCAGTACTTC.

This clonotype was seen ten or more times. The V gene is TRBV18, the J gene TRBJ1-4, with 10 nucleotides matching TRBD1. Germline CDR1 is KGHSH and CDR2 is LQKENI. The CDR3 is 16 residues long. V lost 4 bases and J lost 7; bases outside the gene matches: 9. The CDR3 DNA is TGTGCCAGCTCACGGCGGGACAGGGGTCGCGGTGAAAAACTGTTTTTT. Its protein product is CASSRRDRGRGEKLFF.